The clone carrying this T cell receptor beta chain appeared once. Per the authors' pipeline: Nucleated cell number was recorded as an estimate derived from reference gene primer amplification. TCRdb's copy holds only in-frame clones and misses some; the assay was immunoSEQ multiplex PCR. The V and J calls and the clone size are those of that table, but D and trimming were determined from the DNA. The sample lists approximately 190,000 clones, roughly four fifths occurring once. CDR3 size: 17 residues. Germline V gene sequence: CDR1 SGHNT, CDR2 YYREEE (reference sequence). Trimming stripped 4 bases from V and 0 bases from J, with 17 bases between. The data derive from a study of blood T cell repertoires in COVID-19. For the study at large: Acute and convalescent COVID-19 specimens originated in the United States, Italy and Spain.

The sequenced sample consisted of peripheral blood. This rearrangement joins TRBV5-4 to TRBJ2-1; possible D gene TRBD2, 7 bases. This receptor was identified in a middle-aged woman with acute or convalescent COVID-19. CDR3 sequence reads: CASSPMGGGDSYNEQFF. CDR3 nucleotides: TGTGCCAGCAGCCCTATGGGGGGGGGCGACTCCTACAATGAGCAGTTCTTC.